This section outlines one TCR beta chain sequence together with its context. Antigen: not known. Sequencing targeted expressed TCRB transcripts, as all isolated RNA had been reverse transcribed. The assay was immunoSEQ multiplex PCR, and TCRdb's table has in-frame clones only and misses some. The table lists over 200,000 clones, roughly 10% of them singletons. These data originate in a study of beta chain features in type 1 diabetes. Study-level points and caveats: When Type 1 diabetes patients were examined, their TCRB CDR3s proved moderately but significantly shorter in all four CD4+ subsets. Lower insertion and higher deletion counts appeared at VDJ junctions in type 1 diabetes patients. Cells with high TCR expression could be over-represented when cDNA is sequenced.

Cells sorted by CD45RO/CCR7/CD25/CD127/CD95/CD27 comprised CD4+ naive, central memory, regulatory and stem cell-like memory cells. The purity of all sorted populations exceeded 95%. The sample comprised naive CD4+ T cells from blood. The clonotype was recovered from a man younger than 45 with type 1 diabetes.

CDR3 sequence reads: CASSRGTERNQPQHF. In DNA, the CDR3 is TGTGCCAGCAGCCGAGGGACAGAACGCAATCAGCCCCAGCATTTT. J is TRBJ1-5 and V is TRBV4-2, with 7 bases fitting TRBD1. V lost 4 bases and J lost 2; bases outside the gene matches: 5. The CDR3 covers 15 residues. The V gene's germline CDR1 is LGHNA and CDR2 YNFKEQ.